The rows below give T cell receptor beta chains drawn from one sample of a study of OX40 agonist ivuxolimab in advanced cancers. Some clones are missing from TCRdb's copy, which holds only in-frame ones; the method was immunoSEQ multiplex PCR. Among around 94,000 clones, approximately 85% were seen once, and the ten largest hold 3% to 4%. The starting material was CD4+ or CD8+ T cells sorted from blood, obtained in a trial of the OX40 agonist ivuxolimab. These receptors were taken from an adult with an advanced solid tumor such as melanoma, head and neck, liver or kidney cancer. The CDR3 runs from the conserved cysteine through the conserved F or W. The order of the fields is V gene, J gene, clone size, D gene, CDR3 protein, CDR3 DNA. D genes are given only for firm matches. Not every row has a clone size; where given, it reads once, few, many or a size class.

TRBV7-2	TRBJ2-3	-	TRBD2	CASSWESGEGDTQYF	TGTGCCAGCAGCTGGGAGAGCGGGGAGGGGGATACGCAGTATTTT
TRBV29-1	TRBJ2-7	-	-	CSVVTVNGEQYF	TGCAGCGTTGTGACAGTCAATGGCGAGCAGTACTTC
TRBV27	TRBJ1-1	-	-	CASSQGPRTEAFF	TGTGCCAGCAGTCAAGGACCGCGCACTGAAGCTTTCTTT
TRBV4-1	TRBJ2-3	-	-	CASSQEWGRRTDTQYF	TGCGCCAGCAGCCAAGAGTGGGGGAGACGCACAGATACGCAGTATTTT
TRBV6-1	TRBJ2-5	-	-	CASSVRVETQYF	TGTGCCAGCAGTGTGCGGGTGGAGACCCAGTACTTC
TRBV7-2	TRBJ2-7	once	-	CASSLSSTGSYEQYF	TGTGCCAGCAGCTTGTCCTCAACCGGTTCCTACGAGCAGTACTTC
TRBV25-1	TRBJ2-3	-	TRBD2	CASSAQLAADTQYF	TGTGCCAGCAGTGCGCAACTAGCGGCAGATACGCAGTATTTT
TRBV4-3	TRBJ2-1	-	TRBD2	CASSQIAGRSTYNEQFF	TGCGCCAGCAGCCAGATAGCGGGAAGATCTACTTACAATGAGCAGTTCTTC
TRBV4-1	TRBJ2-7	-	-	CASSQAGPYEQYF	TGCGCCAGCAGCCAAGCAGGGCCCTACGAGCAGTACTTC
TRBV7-9	TRBJ2-7	-	TRBD1	CASSFGTGGPYEQYF	TGTGCCAGCAGCTTTGGGACAGGGGGCCCCTACGAGCAGTACTTC
TRBV7-9	TRBJ2-5	-	TRBD2	CASSQGTSGSAETQYF	TGTGCCAGCAGCCAAGGGACTAGCGGGAGTGCAGAGACCCAGTACTTC
TRBV5-4	TRBJ2-7	-	TRBD2	CASSLGASGSHEQYF	TGTGCCAGCAGCTTGGGGGCTAGCGGGAGCCACGAGCAGTACTTC
TRBV6-5	TRBJ1-5	-	TRBD1	CASSPGTGGNQPQHF	TGTGCCAGCAGTCCCGGGACAGGGGGCAATCAGCCCCAGCATTTT
TRBV7-8	TRBJ2-5	-	-	CASSVDLWEETQYF	TGTGCCAGCAGCGTCGACCTCTGGGAAGAGACCCAGTACTTC
TRBV2	TRBJ2-1	-	TRBD2	CASSLESGTFGNEQFF	TGTGCCAGCAGTCTGGAGAGCGGGACCTTCGGAAATGAGCAGTTCTTC
TRBV5-1	TRBJ2-2	-	TRBD2	CASSWGLAITGELFF	TGCGCCAGCAGCTGGGGACTAGCGATTACCGGGGAGCTGTTTTTT
TRBV11-3	TRBJ1-1	-	-	CASSLGGNTEAFF	TGTGCCAGCAGCTTGGGGGGAAACACTGAAGCTTTCTTT
TRBV5-6	TRBJ2-7	-	-	CASSLGGSTYEQYF	TGTGCCAGCAGCTTGGGGGGCAGCACCTACGAGCAGTACTTC
TRBV27	TRBJ2-1	-	TRBD2	CASRGGGGWDNEQFF	TGTGCCAGCCGGGGAGGCGGGGGATGGGACAATGAGCAGTTCTTC
TRBV18	TRBJ2-3	-	-	CASSPISSSTDTQYF	TGTGCCAGCTCACCTATAAGCAGTAGCACAGATACGCAGTATTTT
TRBV6-6	TRBJ2-6	-	-	CASRPTLGANVLTF	TGTGCCAGCAGGCCAACGTTAGGGGCCAACGTCCTGACTTTC
TRBV19	TRBJ2-3	-	-	CASGTDTQYF	TGTGCCAGTGGAACAGATACGCAGTATTTT
TRBV27	TRBJ2-6	-	-	CASSLGGANVLTF	TGTGCCAGCAGCCTGGGGGGGGCCAACGTCCTGACTTTC
TRBV11-2	TRBJ1-5	-	TRBD1	CASSLEGQGNQPQHF	TGTGCCAGCAGCTTGGAAGGACAGGGGAATCAGCCCCAGCATTTT
TRBV5-1	TRBJ1-2	-	-	CASRVGVGDGYTF	TGCGCCAGCAGAGTGGGGGTTGGGGATGGCTACACCTTC
TRBV30	TRBJ2-5	-	-	CAWSLSSIPETQYF	TGTGCCTGGAGTTTAAGCTCGATTCCGGAGACCCAGTACTTC
TRBV7-9	TRBJ2-6	-	TRBD1	CASSVQGARSSGANVLTF	TGTGCCAGCAGCGTACAGGGGGCGCGGTCGTCTGGGGCCAACGTCCTGACTTTC
TRBV6-5	TRBJ1-2	-	-	CASSYKATEGYGYTF	TGTGCCAGCAGTTACAAGGCTACAGAGGGCTATGGCTACACCTTC
TRBV27	TRBJ2-2	-	-	CATTQRNTGELFF	TGTGCCACCACTCAGAGAAACACCGGGGAGCTGTTTTTT
TRBV7-8	TRBJ2-1	-	TRBD2	CASRQETGTSGIYEQFF	TGTGCCAGCAGACAAGAAACCGGGACTAGCGGGATCTATGAGCAGTTCTTC
TRBV6-5	TRBJ2-1	-	-	CASSYRGSSYNEQFF	TGTGCCAGCAGTTATCGGGGGAGCTCCTACAATGAGCAGTTCTTC
TRBV7-9	TRBJ2-6	-	TRBD1	CASSLGRDRGLTF	TGTGCCAGCAGCTTAGGGAGGGACAGGGGGCTGACTTTC
TRBV18	TRBJ2-7	-	TRBD1	CASSPDRGVPYEQYF	TGTGCCAGCTCACCGGACAGGGGAGTCCCCTACGAGCAGTACTTC
TRBV7-2	TRBJ2-7	-	TRBD2	CASSLGLAGAYEQYF	TGTGCCAGCAGCTTAGGGCTAGCGGGAGCCTACGAGCAGTACTTC
TRBV28	TRBJ2-3	-	-	CASARGTYTDTQYF	TGTGCCAGCGCGAGGGGAACCTACACAGATACGCAGTATTTT
TRBV2	TRBJ2-3	-	-	CASRSPYSSTDTQYF	TGTGCCAGCAGGTCACCTTACTCTAGCACAGATACGCAGTATTTT
TRBV7-2	TRBJ1-5	-	-	CASSPHREANQPQHF	TGTGCCAGCAGCCCGCACAGGGAGGCTAATCAGCCCCAGCATTTT
TRBV4-3	TRBJ2-1	-	-	CASSRDRGSYNEQFF	TGCGCCAGCAGCCGCGACCGGGGGTCCTACAATGAGCAGTTCTTC
TRBV2	TRBJ1-4	-	-	CASRGGLVEKLFF	TGTGCCAGCAGGGGGGGGTTGGTGGAAAAACTGTTTTTT
TRBV7-8	TRBJ2-3	-	-	CASRPFWGTDTQYF	TGTGCCAGCAGACCTTTTTGGGGCACAGATACGCAGTATTTT
TRBV5-1	TRBJ2-2	-	TRBD2	CASSSSGSRGGELFF	TGCGCCAGCAGCTCTAGCGGGAGTCGGGGCGGGGAGCTGTTTTTT